The sample holds a few counts of the clone carrying this T cell receptor beta chain. Its antigen is unknown. MiXCR was run by TCRdb on the 5' RACE reads, yielding one entry per CDR3 protein. The repertoire consists of about 240,000 distinct CDR3 sequences, with 6.5% to 9% occurring once and the leading ten covering 5.4%. CDR3 size: 17 residues. Deletions cut 0 bases from V and 3 bases from J, with 21 bases between. Germline V gene data show CDR1 as SQVTM and CDR2 as ANQGSEA. The sample originates from a study of identical twins. Study-wide findings and caveats: Zero-insertion analyses were open to partial confounding by invariant MAIT and iNKT cells.

The sample was also linked to a second study, of yellow fever vaccine responses in identical twins.

The chain links TRBV29-1 to TRBJ2-7, with D tentatively TRBD1 (6 bases). The sample was CD8+ T cells sorted from blood. This clonotype was sampled from a woman aged 18-29 years in good health. CDR3 residues: CSVEEWGGGGRDYEQYF. In nucleotides, the CDR3 is TGCAGCGTTGAAGAGTGGGGTGGGGGCGGCCGGGACTACGAGCAGTACTTC.